The text below deals with one TCR beta chain. The CDR3 totals 15 residues. The V gene lost 6 bases and the J gene lost 1 base, with 12 bases spanning the gap. The germline V gene encodes CDR1 WSHSY and CDR2 SAAADI. This entry is derived from a study of Ad26.COV2.S vaccination and SARS-CoV-2 variants. Looking at the study overall: In the study, Ad26.COV2.S was injected intramuscularly once, or twice 56 days apart.

This sample's treatment: around 19 received Ad26.COV2.S at low or high dose, single or two shots; roughly five received placebo; per-sample allocation not given. The investigators took samples on day 63 after the first vaccine or placebo injection. An 18-55-year-old adult in Boston served as donor. Ad26.COV2.S expressed prefusion-stabilized spike from the original Wuhan strain. Assay: immunoSEQ multiplex PCR; the TCRdb copy retains only in-frame clones and omits some. The data show about 410,000 clones, over 80% seen once. The chain joins TRBV10-2 to TRBJ2-2; the D gene is possibly TRBD1 (6 bases). Sequences were derived from peripheral blood, sampled in a trial of Ad26.COV2.S vaccine versus placebo. This TCR was sampled from a person between 18 and 59 years old who received the Ad26.COV2.S COVID-19 vaccine or a placebo. CDR3 DNA: TGCGCCAGCAGGCGTCAGGGGTGGAACACCGGGGAGCTGTTTTTT. The encoded protein is CASRRQGWNTGELFF.